This TCR beta chain was documented in a study of CD8 T cells in ankylosing spondylitis. Findings and caveats of the study: Apparently characteristic of ankylosing spondylitis blood was a TCR beta motif (roughly eight highly homologous variants). It was reported that disease-linked clones were significantly enriched in matched ankylosing spondylitis synovial fluid.

Per the germline V gene, CDR1 is MGHDK and CDR2 is SYGVNS. The CDR3 is 13 amino acids. The ends were cut back, 3 bases at V and 10 bases at J, with 10 bases in the middle. TCRdb reprocessed the 5' RACE reads with MiXCR, giving one entry per CDR3 protein. The sample contains approximately 340,000 distinct CDR3 sequences, approximately 15% of which appear only once. This clonotype was observed many times. Its antigen is undetermined. The sequencing sample was made of blood, either unsorted or a sorted T cell fraction (not recorded which). The V call is TRBV25-1, the J call TRBJ1-6; maybe TRBD1 (6 bases). The sequence was collected from a male donor with ankylosing spondylitis or in good health (not recorded which). The CDR3 nucleotides are TGTGCCAGCAGTGACAGGGGATCATCACCCCTCCACTTT. It codes for CASSDRGSSPLHF.